Listed below are T cell receptor beta chains from one sample, sequenced in a study of vaccination effects on CD4 cells after COVID-19. Assay used: immunoSEQ multiplex PCR; TCRdb lists only in-frame clones, some missing. The sample records 50,000 to 80,000 clones, over 75% being singletons. These receptors have no known antigen. Sequenced material: CD4+ T cells from PBMCs cultured without peptide, taken after COVID-19 vaccination. Source of these receptors: a human donor who received a COVID-19 vaccine. Each CDR3 is given with its conserved first and last residue. The D gene is left open where the match is weak. Not every row has a clone size; where given, it reads once, few, many or a size class.

j_gene: TRBJ1-4
d_gene: NA
abundance: NA
v_gene: TRBV5-1
CDR3nt: TGCGCCAGCAGCTCCGTGATGGGCTTACCCCAGGGTGAAAAACTGTTTTTT
CDR3aa: CASSSVMGLPQGEKLFF

j_gene: TRBJ2-2
d_gene: NA
abundance: NA
v_gene: TRBV5-1
CDR3nt: TGCGCCAGCAGCTTAAGGACCCTAGCGAACACCGGGGAGCTGTTTTTT
CDR3aa: CASSLRTLANTGELFF

j_gene: TRBJ2-2
d_gene: NA
abundance: few
v_gene: TRBV4-1
CDR3nt: TGCGCCAGCAGCGCGTCGCGAGTCGCGAACACCGGGGAGCTGTTTTTT
CDR3aa: CASSASRVANTGELFF

j_gene: TRBJ2-2
d_gene: NA
abundance: NA
v_gene: TRBV5-1
CDR3nt: TGCGCCAGCAGTCTACAGGGATACGGGGAGCTGTTTTTT
CDR3aa: CASSLQGYGELFF

j_gene: TRBJ1-6
d_gene: NA
abundance: NA
v_gene: TRBV29-1
CDR3nt: TGCAGCGTTGAAGATCTAAGGGGTATCGATTCACCCCTCCACTTT
CDR3aa: CSVEDLRGIDSPLHF

j_gene: TRBJ1-4
d_gene: NA
abundance: NA
v_gene: TRBV6-1
CDR3nt: TGTGCCAGCAGTGAGACCTTGGAACGAAAACTGTTTTTT
CDR3aa: CASSETLERKLFF

j_gene: TRBJ2-1
d_gene: NA
abundance: NA
v_gene: TRBV5-1
CDR3nt: TGCGCCAGCAGCTTGAACGACAGACCGATGATCAATGAGCAGTTCTTC
CDR3aa: CASSLNDRPMINEQFF

j_gene: TRBJ2-3
d_gene: NA
abundance: NA
v_gene: TRBV7-6
CDR3nt: TGTGCCAGCAGCGCCATCAGGGCCGCCACAGATACGCAGTATTTT
CDR3aa: CASSAIRAATDTQYF

j_gene: TRBJ2-2
d_gene: NA
abundance: NA
v_gene: TRBV2
CDR3nt: TGTGCCAGCGGCACGGGCAGGGATAACACCGGGGAGCTGTTTTTT
CDR3aa: CASGTGRDNTGELFF

j_gene: TRBJ2-1
d_gene: NA
abundance: NA
v_gene: TRBV6-6
CDR3nt: TGTGCCAGCAATCCGAGGGCTTTGGATGAGCAGTTCTTC
CDR3aa: CASNPRALDEQFF

j_gene: TRBJ1-4
d_gene: TRBD1
abundance: NA
v_gene: TRBV28
CDR3nt: TGTGCCAGCAGTTCCCCCACAGGGGGAAATGAAAAACTGTTTTTT
CDR3aa: CASSSPTGGNEKLFF

j_gene: TRBJ1-4
d_gene: TRBD1
abundance: once
v_gene: TRBV18
CDR3nt: TGTGCCAGCTCACCCACAGGGGGGGATGAAAAACTGTTTTTT
CDR3aa: CASSPTGGDEKLFF

j_gene: TRBJ1-1
d_gene: TRBD1
abundance: once
v_gene: TRBV5-1
CDR3nt: TGCGCCAGCAGCTTGCCCGGACAGGGAAGTAAAACTTTCTTT
CDR3aa: CASSLPGQGSKTFF

j_gene: TRBJ1-5
d_gene: TRBD1
abundance: once
v_gene: TRBV5-1
CDR3nt: TGCGCCAGCAGCTTGGAAGGGCAGGGGGCAGGTCAGCCCCAGCATTTT
CDR3aa: CASSLEGQGAGQPQHF

j_gene: TRBJ1-2
d_gene: NA
abundance: NA
v_gene: TRBV5-1
CDR3nt: TGCGCCAGCAGCCTCACGACAGAGAGATATGGCTACACCTTC
CDR3aa: CASSLTTERYGYTF

j_gene: TRBJ1-1
d_gene: NA
abundance: NA
v_gene: TRBV11-2
CDR3nt: TGTGCCAGCAGCTTAGCGCCCCCCAGGGCCGAAGCTTTCTTT
CDR3aa: CASSLAPPRAEAFF

j_gene: TRBJ1-1
d_gene: NA
abundance: NA
v_gene: TRBV12-5
CDR3nt: TGTGCTAGTGGTTTAAACAGGGCCACTGAAGCTTTCTTT
CDR3aa: CASGLNRATEAFF

j_gene: TRBJ1-1
d_gene: NA
abundance: NA
v_gene: TRBV10-2
CDR3nt: TGCGCCAGCAGCAGGGGTGAGACTGAAGCTTTCTTT
CDR3aa: CASSRGETEAFF

j_gene: TRBJ2-1
d_gene: NA
abundance: NA
v_gene: TRBV28
CDR3nt: TGTGCCAGCAGTTCAACAGGAATGGTGTTCTTC
CDR3aa: CASSSTGMVFF

j_gene: TRBJ1-3
d_gene: NA
abundance: NA
v_gene: TRBV2
CDR3nt: TGTGCCAGCAATCTGGTCCTCTCTGGAAACACCATATATTTT
CDR3aa: CASNLVLSGNTIYF

j_gene: TRBJ1-6
d_gene: TRBD1
abundance: NA
v_gene: TRBV5-1
CDR3nt: TGCGCCAGCAGCTTGGCCGGGACAGGGTACTCACCCCTCCACTTT
CDR3aa: CASSLAGTGYSPLHF

j_gene: TRBJ1-5
d_gene: TRBD1
abundance: few
v_gene: TRBV7-2
CDR3nt: TGTGCCAGCAGCCAACGGACAGGGTCTGGCAATCAGCCCCAGCATTTT
CDR3aa: CASSQRTGSGNQPQHF

j_gene: TRBJ2-2
d_gene: NA
abundance: few
v_gene: TRBV3-1/TRBV3-2
CDR3nt: TGTGCCAGCAGCCGGACCGGGGAGCTGTTTTTT
CDR3aa: CASSRTGELFF

j_gene: TRBJ1-4
d_gene: TRBD1
abundance: NA
v_gene: TRBV6-1
CDR3nt: TGTGCCAGCAGTGGAAGGACAGGGGGCGTAAATGAAAAACTGTTTTTT
CDR3aa: CASSGRTGGVNEKLFF

j_gene: TRBJ1-1
d_gene: TRBD1
abundance: NA
v_gene: TRBV6-4
CDR3nt: TGTGCCAGCAGCCCTGACCCGGGACAGGGGAACACTGAAGCTTTCTTT
CDR3aa: CASSPDPGQGNTEAFF

j_gene: TRBJ1-6
d_gene: NA
abundance: NA
v_gene: TRBV3-1/TRBV3-2
CDR3nt: TGTGCCAGCAGCCCGGGCACGGGAGGATTCAATTCACCCCTCCACTTT
CDR3aa: CASSPGTGGFNSPLHF

j_gene: TRBJ1-2
d_gene: NA
abundance: NA
v_gene: TRBV14
CDR3nt: TGTGCCAGCAGGTCTTCCAACCCCTCGCTGGGGAGGGGTGGCTATGGCTACACCTTC
CDR3aa: CASRSSNPSLGRGGYGYTF

j_gene: TRBJ2-5
d_gene: TRBD1
abundance: NA
v_gene: TRBV30
CDR3nt: TGTGCCTGGAGTGTACGGACAGGGGGGACCCAGTACTTC
CDR3aa: CAWSVRTGGTQYF

j_gene: TRBJ2-3
d_gene: NA
abundance: NA
v_gene: TRBV14
CDR3nt: TGTGCCAGCAGCCAAGATCTGTGGGGGCCTTCGCAGTATTTT
CDR3aa: CASSQDLWGPSQYF

j_gene: TRBJ1-1
d_gene: TRBD1
abundance: NA
v_gene: TRBV9
CDR3nt: TGTGCCAGCAGCGGCCGGACAGGGTATATAACTGAAGCTTTCTTT
CDR3aa: CASSGRTGYITEAFF

j_gene: TRBJ2-2
d_gene: NA
abundance: NA
v_gene: TRBV27
CDR3nt: TGTGCCAGCAGACTGGGCCAGGTCACCGGGGAGCTGTTTTTT
CDR3aa: CASRLGQVTGELFF

j_gene: TRBJ2-3
d_gene: NA
abundance: NA
v_gene: TRBV28
CDR3nt: TGTGCCAGCAGTTTTTTCGGACAGAACACAGATACGCAGTATTTT
CDR3aa: CASSFFGQNTDTQYF

j_gene: TRBJ1-4
d_gene: NA
abundance: once
v_gene: TRBV28
CDR3nt: TGTGCCAGCAGGGACAGAAGATCGGAAAAACTGTTTTTT
CDR3aa: CASRDRRSEKLFF

j_gene: TRBJ1-5
d_gene: NA
abundance: few
v_gene: TRBV6-5
CDR3nt: TGTGCCAGCAGCAGAGACAGGACGAGCAATCAGCCCCAGCATTTT
CDR3aa: CASSRDRTSNQPQHF

j_gene: TRBJ1-2
d_gene: TRBD1
abundance: once
v_gene: TRBV7-8
CDR3nt: TGTGCCAGCAGCTCCCGGGACAGGGGGTCTAACTATGGCTACACCTTC
CDR3aa: CASSSRDRGSNYGYTF

j_gene: TRBJ2-3
d_gene: TRBD2
abundance: NA
v_gene: TRBV7-2
CDR3nt: TGTGCCAGCAGCCCCTTAGGACTAGCTAGCACAGATACGCAGTATTTT
CDR3aa: CASSPLGLASTDTQYF

j_gene: TRBJ2-1
d_gene: TRBD2
abundance: NA
v_gene: TRBV7-3
CDR3nt: TGTGCCAGCAGCGTGACTAGCGGTGTCTCCTACAATGAGCAGTTCTTC
CDR3aa: CASSVTSGVSYNEQFF

j_gene: TRBJ1-4
d_gene: TRBD1
abundance: NA
v_gene: TRBV4-1
CDR3nt: TGCGCCAGCAGTGACCCGGGACAGGGGGTTGAAAAACTGTTTTTT
CDR3aa: CASSDPGQGVEKLFF

j_gene: TRBJ1-2
d_gene: NA
abundance: NA
v_gene: TRBV15
CDR3nt: TGTGCCACCCGGGCAGGGACCAACTATGGCTACACCTTC
CDR3aa: CATRAGTNYGYTF

j_gene: TRBJ2-3
d_gene: NA
abundance: NA
v_gene: TRBV11-2
CDR3nt: TGTGCCAGCAGCTTTCGCGGAGGATCCACAGATACGCAGTATTTT
CDR3aa: CASSFRGGSTDTQYF

j_gene: TRBJ1-3
d_gene: TRBD1
abundance: once
v_gene: TRBV18
CDR3nt: TGTGCCAGCTCACCAGTGGGGACAGGGAACGGAAACACCATATATTTT
CDR3aa: CASSPVGTGNGNTIYF

j_gene: TRBJ2-6
d_gene: NA
abundance: NA
v_gene: TRBV18
CDR3nt: TGTGCCAGCTCACCAAGGGCGGCCAAGGGGTCGGCTGGGGCCAACGTCCTGACTTTC
CDR3aa: CASSPRAAKGSAGANVLTF

j_gene: TRBJ2-3
d_gene: NA
abundance: NA
v_gene: TRBV19
CDR3nt: TGTGCCAGTACCAATCCGGGACATCCCACAGATACGCAGTATTTT
CDR3aa: CASTNPGHPTDTQYF

j_gene: TRBJ2-1
d_gene: NA
abundance: NA
v_gene: TRBV14
CDR3nt: TGTGCCAGCAGCCAAGTCGGTTGGAAGAGCTCCTACAATGAGCAGTTCTTC
CDR3aa: CASSQVGWKSSYNEQFF

j_gene: TRBJ1-2
d_gene: NA
abundance: NA
v_gene: TRBV4-1
CDR3nt: TGCGCCAGCAGCCAAGATCGGCAGGTGTCTGGCTACACCTTC
CDR3aa: CASSQDRQVSGYTF

j_gene: TRBJ2-3
d_gene: TRBD1
abundance: NA
v_gene: TRBV5-4
CDR3nt: TGTGCCAGCAGCCCGGACAGGGGGACAACAGATACGCAGTATTTT
CDR3aa: CASSPDRGTTDTQYF

j_gene: TRBJ2-5
d_gene: TRBD2
abundance: NA
v_gene: TRBV7-2
CDR3nt: TGTGCCAGCAGCTTAAGTATTTCGGGGGGGGGCCGCCAAGAGACCCAGTACTTC
CDR3aa: CASSLSISGGGRQETQYF

j_gene: TRBJ2-5
d_gene: TRBD1
abundance: NA
v_gene: TRBV7-2
CDR3nt: TGTGCCAGCAGCCGGGACAGGCAAGAGACCCAGTACTTC
CDR3aa: CASSRDRQETQYF